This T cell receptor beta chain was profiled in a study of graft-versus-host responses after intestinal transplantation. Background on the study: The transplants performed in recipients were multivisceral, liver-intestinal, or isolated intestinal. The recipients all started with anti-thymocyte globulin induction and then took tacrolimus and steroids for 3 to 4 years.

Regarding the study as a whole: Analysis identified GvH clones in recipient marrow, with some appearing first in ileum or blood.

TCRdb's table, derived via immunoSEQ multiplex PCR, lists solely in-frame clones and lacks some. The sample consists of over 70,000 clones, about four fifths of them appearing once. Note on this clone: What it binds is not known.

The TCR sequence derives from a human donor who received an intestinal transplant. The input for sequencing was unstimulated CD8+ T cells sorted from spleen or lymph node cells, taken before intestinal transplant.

The DNA of the CDR3 is TGTGCCAGCAGCTTAGTCGGGGGTCCCGGGAATGAGCAGTTCTTC. Translating gives CASSLVGGPGNEQFF. The chain couples TRBV13 to TRBJ2-1, with D possibly TRBD2 on 6 matching bases. The CDR3 length is 15 residues. CDR1 PRHDT and CDR2 FYEKMQ come from the germline V gene (reference sequence). Trimming left V 1 base short and J 7 bases short, with 14 bases between.